A selection of T cell receptor beta chains follows, all from one sample in a study of T cell responses to AZD1222 COVID-19 vaccine. The repertoire was sequenced with immunoSEQ multiplex PCR; TCRdb's copy has only in-frame clones and lacks some. The sample lists 150,000 or so clones, 75% to 90% seen once, with about a tenth in the top ten. The sequencing here drew on peripheral blood, taken 28 days after the second AZD1222 dose. Every receptor here comes from an adult who received the AZD1222 COVID-19 vaccine. CDR3s include the opening cysteine and the closing phenylalanine or tryptophan. D genes are given only for firm matches. Only some rows state a clone size, as once, few, many or a class for expanded clones.

abundance: .; j_gene: TRBJ1-5; v_gene: TRBV19; len: 16; d_gene: TRBD1; CDR3nt: TGTGCCAGTAGTACTCTCGGGACAGGGGGCAGCCAGCCCCAGCATTTT; CDR3aa: CASSTLGTGGSQPQHF
abundance: few; j_gene: TRBJ1-5; v_gene: TRBV30; len: 13; d_gene: .; CDR3nt: TGTGCCTGGGCGGCAGGGTACGATCAGCCCCAGCATTTT; CDR3aa: CAWAAGYDQPQHF
abundance: .; j_gene: TRBJ2-7; v_gene: TRBV7-2; len: 15; d_gene: TRBD2; CDR3nt: TGTGCCAGCAGCTCCAGACCCCAGCGGGGTAACGAGCAGTACTTC; CDR3aa: CASSSRPQRGNEQYF
abundance: .; j_gene: TRBJ2-1; v_gene: TRBV19; len: 13; d_gene: TRBD1; CDR3nt: TGTGCCAGTAAAGACAGGGACTACAATGAGCAGTTCTTC; CDR3aa: CASKDRDYNEQFF
abundance: .; j_gene: TRBJ2-1; v_gene: TRBV5-1; len: 15; d_gene: .; CDR3nt: TGCGCCAGCAGAGCGGACGGGAGCTCCTACAATGAGCAGTTCTTC; CDR3aa: CASRADGSSYNEQFF
abundance: .; j_gene: TRBJ1-1; v_gene: TRBV18; len: 15; d_gene: .; CDR3nt: TGTGCCAGCTCACCGGCTGGCGGGCCGAACACTGAAGCTTTCTTT; CDR3aa: CASSPAGGPNTEAFF
abundance: .; j_gene: TRBJ1-5; v_gene: TRBV6-5; len: 15; d_gene: TRBD1; CDR3nt: TGTGCCAGCAGTCAGGACAGGGCTGGCAATCAGCCCCAGCATTTT; CDR3aa: CASSQDRAGNQPQHF
abundance: once; j_gene: TRBJ1-1; v_gene: TRBV30; len: 14; d_gene: .; CDR3nt: TGTGCCTGGGGAGGATTTTCAGGGCTAGCCGAAGCTTTCTTT; CDR3aa: CAWGGFSGLAEAFF
abundance: .; j_gene: TRBJ2-1; v_gene: TRBV9; len: 16; d_gene: .; CDR3nt: TGTGCCAGCAGCGAGAGGGTTGGCGGAACCTACAATGAGCAGTTCTTC; CDR3aa: CASSERVGGTYNEQFF
abundance: .; j_gene: TRBJ1-1; v_gene: TRBV30; len: 15; d_gene: TRBD1; CDR3nt: TGTGCCTGGAGTAGGTCTGGGACAGGGAACACTGAAGCTTTCTTT; CDR3aa: CAWSRSGTGNTEAFF
abundance: .; j_gene: TRBJ2-5; v_gene: TRBV7-2; len: 14; d_gene: .; CDR3nt: TGTGCCAGCAGGAGGGGTTCGGCCCAAGAGACCCAGTACTTC; CDR3aa: CASRRGSAQETQYF
abundance: .; j_gene: TRBJ1-2; v_gene: TRBV4-1; len: 11; d_gene: .; CDR3nt: TGCGCCAGCAGCGAGGGATATGGCTACACCTTC; CDR3aa: CASSEGYGYTF
abundance: .; j_gene: TRBJ1-2; v_gene: TRBV19; len: 14; d_gene: TRBD1; CDR3nt: TGTGCCGCCCAAGGGGACAGGGAAGGCTATGGCTACACCTTC; CDR3aa: CAAQGDREGYGYTF
abundance: .; j_gene: TRBJ2-5; v_gene: TRBV6-2/TRBV6-3; len: 19; d_gene: TRBD1; CDR3nt: TGTGCCAGCAGTTACGGTCGGAGGGGACAGGGGGCTTCCTTGGAGACCCAGTACTTC; CDR3aa: CASSYGRRGQGASLETQYF
abundance: .; j_gene: TRBJ1-6; v_gene: TRBV19; len: 15; d_gene: .; CDR3nt: TGTGCCAGTAGTATAGTTGGGAACCCCGCTTCACCCCTCCACTTT; CDR3aa: CASSIVGNPASPLHF
abundance: .; j_gene: TRBJ1-3; v_gene: TRBV6-1; len: 16; d_gene: .; CDR3nt: TGTGCCAGCAGTGAAGGCTTCGGAAAAACTGGAAACACCATATATTTT; CDR3aa: CASSEGFGKTGNTIYF
abundance: .; j_gene: TRBJ1-5; v_gene: TRBV3-1/TRBV3-2; len: 16; d_gene: .; CDR3nt: TGTGCCAGCAGCCAATCAGTGGCAGGGGGCAATCAGCCCCAGCATTTT; CDR3aa: CASSQSVAGGNQPQHF
abundance: .; j_gene: TRBJ1-2; v_gene: TRBV30; len: 14; d_gene: .; CDR3nt: TGTGCCTGGAGAGACTGGGGGCTTTCCTATGGCTACACCTTC; CDR3aa: CAWRDWGLSYGYTF
abundance: .; j_gene: TRBJ1-1; v_gene: TRBV13; len: 15; d_gene: .; CDR3nt: TGTGCCAGCAGCTTTCCCCCAGGGCGGAACACTGAAGCTTTCTTT; CDR3aa: CASSFPPGRNTEAFF
abundance: .; j_gene: TRBJ1-6; v_gene: TRBV28; len: 16; d_gene: .; CDR3nt: TGTGCCAGCAGTTCCTCTCGGGGCTCCTATAATTCACCCCTCCACTTT; CDR3aa: CASSSSRGSYNSPLHF
abundance: once; j_gene: TRBJ1-4; v_gene: TRBV5-4; len: 15; d_gene: .; CDR3nt: TGTGCCAGCAGCCGGGGGGGCGGCCTTAATGAAAAACTGTTTTTT; CDR3aa: CASSRGGGLNEKLFF
abundance: .; j_gene: TRBJ2-7; v_gene: TRBV6-2/TRBV6-3; len: 12; d_gene: .; CDR3nt: TGTGCCAGCAGCCATTCCTCCTACGAGCAGTACTTC; CDR3aa: CASSHSSYEQYF
abundance: .; j_gene: TRBJ1-1; v_gene: TRBV14; len: 14; d_gene: .; CDR3nt: TGTGCCAGCAGCAAGACAGGCCACCTCACTGAAGCTTTCTTT; CDR3aa: CASSKTGHLTEAFF
abundance: .; j_gene: TRBJ2-1; v_gene: TRBV5-1; len: 13; d_gene: TRBD1; CDR3nt: TGCGCCAGCAGCGGGACAGGCTACAATGAGCAGTTCTTC; CDR3aa: CASSGTGYNEQFF
abundance: .; j_gene: TRBJ2-7; v_gene: TRBV7-9; len: 12; d_gene: .; CDR3nt: TGTGCCAGCAGCGCTAGCGTCTACGAGCAGTACTTC; CDR3aa: CASSASVYEQYF
abundance: few; j_gene: TRBJ2-1; v_gene: TRBV3-1/TRBV3-2; len: 13; d_gene: .; CDR3nt: TGTGCCACCATTCTGGGGTCTTACAATGAGCAGTTCTTC; CDR3aa: CATILGSYNEQFF
abundance: .; j_gene: TRBJ1-1; v_gene: TRBV28; len: 12; d_gene: .; CDR3nt: TGTGCCACCCTACACGGGGGATGGTTTGCTTTCTTT; CDR3aa: CATLHGGWFAFF
abundance: .; j_gene: TRBJ2-1; v_gene: TRBV5-6; len: 15; d_gene: TRBD1; CDR3nt: TGTGCCAGCAGACGGCCTGCGACAGGGGCTGGTGAGCAGTTCTTC; CDR3aa: CASRRPATGAGEQFF
abundance: .; j_gene: TRBJ1-1; v_gene: TRBV5-1; len: 14; d_gene: .; CDR3nt: TGCGCCAGCAGCTTCAGTCAAAGGAACACTGAAGCTTTCTTT; CDR3aa: CASSFSQRNTEAFF
abundance: .; j_gene: TRBJ2-7; v_gene: TRBV5-1; len: 9; d_gene: .; CDR3nt: TGCGCCAGCGAGGGGGAGCAGTACTTC; CDR3aa: CASEGEQYF
abundance: .; j_gene: TRBJ2-1; v_gene: TRBV5-1; len: 14; d_gene: .; CDR3nt: TGCGCCAGCAGCTTGGTAGGGGGGGATGGTGAGCAGTTCTTC; CDR3aa: CASSLVGGDGEQFF
abundance: .; j_gene: TRBJ2-5; v_gene: TRBV11-2; len: 16; d_gene: TRBD2; CDR3nt: TGTGCCAGCAGCTCTCCTATAGCGGGAAGTCTAGAGACCCAGTACTTC; CDR3aa: CASSSPIAGSLETQYF
abundance: .; j_gene: TRBJ1-1; v_gene: TRBV19; len: 15; d_gene: .; CDR3nt: TGTGCCAGTAGAGATGGACGATTGGGAAACACTGAAGCTTTCTTT; CDR3aa: CASRDGRLGNTEAFF
abundance: .; j_gene: TRBJ2-1; v_gene: TRBV7-2; len: 15; d_gene: TRBD2; CDR3nt: TGTGCCAGCAGCTTAGTTGCGGGAGGGTACAATGAGCAGTTCTTC; CDR3aa: CASSLVAGGYNEQFF
abundance: .; j_gene: TRBJ2-7; v_gene: TRBV18; len: 13; d_gene: .; CDR3nt: TGTGCCAGCTCACCTAAGGACCCGGGAGAGCAGTACTTC; CDR3aa: CASSPKDPGEQYF
abundance: .; j_gene: TRBJ1-4; v_gene: TRBV18; len: 14; d_gene: TRBD1; CDR3nt: TGTGCCAGCTGCCTGGACAGGGGCAATGAAAAACTGTTTTTT; CDR3aa: CASCLDRGNEKLFF
abundance: .; j_gene: TRBJ2-1; v_gene: TRBV18; len: 15; d_gene: .; CDR3nt: TGTGCCAGCTCACCCTTAGGGGTCTCCTACAATGAGCAGTTCTTC; CDR3aa: CASSPLGVSYNEQFF
abundance: .; j_gene: TRBJ2-4; v_gene: TRBV19; len: 15; d_gene: .; CDR3nt: TGTGCCAGTAGCCTCCGAAGGGGCTTCAAAAACATTCAGTACTTC; CDR3aa: CASSLRRGFKNIQYF
abundance: .; j_gene: TRBJ1-4; v_gene: TRBV18; len: 14; d_gene: .; CDR3nt: TGTGCCAGCTCACCGACAGATTATAATGAAAAACTGTTTTTT; CDR3aa: CASSPTDYNEKLFF
abundance: few; j_gene: TRBJ2-1; v_gene: TRBV24-1; len: 13; d_gene: .; CDR3nt: TGTGCCACCAGTTCTTTCAAGGAGGATGAGCAGTTCTTC; CDR3aa: CATSSFKEDEQFF
abundance: .; j_gene: TRBJ1-1; v_gene: TRBV7-8; len: 15; d_gene: .; CDR3nt: TGTGCCAGCAGCTTAGCGCTGTTACGGGACACTGAAGCTTTCTTT; CDR3aa: CASSLALLRDTEAFF
abundance: .; j_gene: TRBJ2-3; v_gene: TRBV7-2; len: 13; d_gene: TRBD2; CDR3nt: TGTGCCAGCAGCTGGCCGGGAGGAGGTACGCAGTATTTT; CDR3aa: CASSWPGGGTQYF
abundance: .; j_gene: TRBJ1-2; v_gene: TRBV20-1; len: 13; d_gene: .; CDR3nt: TGCAGTGCTAATGACAGGATTAACTATGGCTACACCTTC; CDR3aa: CSANDRINYGYTF
abundance: .; j_gene: TRBJ1-1; v_gene: TRBV6-1; len: 16; d_gene: .; CDR3nt: TGTGCCAGCAGTGGACCGGCGGGATCTTTGAACACTGAAGCTTTCTTT; CDR3aa: CASSGPAGSLNTEAFF